The 23 T cell receptor beta chains listed next were all sequenced from one sample in a study of Ad26.COV2.S vaccination and SARS-CoV-2 variants. Described treatment: roughly 18 received Ad26.COV2.S at low or high dose, single or two shots; 5 received placebo; per-sample allocation not given. Following the first vaccine or placebo injection, samples were taken on day 63. TCRdb's copy holds only in-frame clones and misses some; the assay was immunoSEQ multiplex PCR. Of 430,000 or so clones in the sample, 75% to 95% are singletons; the top ten hold 12%. Sequenced here: peripheral blood, sampled in a trial of Ad26.COV2.S vaccine versus placebo. These receptors all stem from a person between 18 and 65 years old who received the Ad26.COV2.S COVID-19 vaccine or a placebo.

This chain links TRBV2 with TRBJ2-7; D ambiguous. CDR3 size: 13 residues. Germline CDR1 SNHLY, CDR2 FYNNEI. V shed 7 bases and J shed 0 bases, with 10 bases lying between them. The CDR3 bases are TGTGCCAGCACTGGCACCAACTCCTACGAGCAGTACTTC. Encoded protein: CASTGTNSYEQYF.

The V and J genes are TRBV19 and TRBJ2-5, with a weak D call TRBD2 (6 bases). The germline V gene encodes CDR1 LNHDA and CDR2 SQIVND (reference sequence). This CDR3 is 13 amino acids long. Trimming pared 7 bases from V and 5 bases from J, leaving 14 bases between. The CDR3 loop reads CASKHGSSETQYF. The CDR3 bases are TGTGCCAGTAAACACGGGAGCAGTGAGACCCAGTACTTC.

This chain connects TRBV19 to TRBJ1-1; 7 nucleotides align to TRBD1. The germline V gene encodes CDR1 LNHDA and CDR2 SQIVND (reference sequence). Trimming removed 6 bases from V and 0 bases from J; junction bases left unmatched: 7. The CDR3 is 15 residues long. The chain's CDR3 is CASRSPGQMNTEAFF. The DNA for the CDR3 is TGTGCCAGTAGGAGTCCGGGACAGATGAACACTGAAGCTTTCTTT.

This clone was counted only a few times. Other DNA sequences in the same sample also yield this CDR3. CDR3 sequence (DNA): TGCGCCAGCAGCCGAGACAATGAGCAGTTCTTC. Translating it yields CASSRDNEQFF. The chain has TRBV4-1 and TRBJ2-1, with D unclear. The CDR3 is 11 amino acids. Trimming removed 4 bases from V and 5 bases from J, with 3 bases in between. The germline gives CDR1 MGHRA, CDR2 YSYEKL.

This chain uses TRBV5-4 with TRBJ2-1, with D tentatively TRBD1 or TRBD2 (5 bases each). The CDR3 is 15 amino acids. Trimming removed 0 bases at V and 5 bases at J, with 12 bases between. Per germline, CDR1 SGHNT and CDR2 YYREEE (reference sequence). CDR3 in amino acids: CASSLGGTPHNEQFF. The CDR3 bases are TGTGCCAGCAGCTTGGGTGGGACCCCCCACAATGAGCAGTTCTTC.

In its sample, this clone was seen once. The CDR3 is CASSHLGQSYEQYF. The CDR3 bases are TGTGCCAGCAGCCACCTCGGGCAGTCCTACGAGCAGTACTTC. The rearrangement joins TRBV14 to TRBJ2-7; D is unclear. CDR1 is SGHDN and CDR2 is FVKESK in the germline V gene. Trimming took 3 bases from V and 1 from J, leaving 10 bases between them. This CDR3 region has 14 residues.

The chain joins TRBV30 to TRBJ1-5, with 12 bases lining up with TRBD1. Germline V gives CDR1 GTSNPN, CDR2 SVGIG (reference sequence). The CDR3 has 19 amino acids. Trimming at V came to 4 bases and at J to 2 bases, leaving 15 bases not matched to a gene. DNA for the CDR3: TGTGCCTGGACCCTCGCCGGGACAGGGGGCTACATGGGCAATCAGCCCCAGCATTTT. Translation gives CAWTLAGTGGYMGNQPQHF. The variable domain in full, with the rest retrieved from reference TRBV30 and TRBJ1-5, is SQTIHQWPATLVQPVGSPLSLECTVEGTSNPNLYWYRQAAGRGLQLLFYSVGIGQISSEVPQNLSASRPQDRQFILSSKKLLLSDSGFYLCAWTLAGTGGYMGNQPQHFGDGTRLSIL.

The chain combines TRBV7-8 with TRBJ2-2; D ambiguous. The CDR3 is 15 residues long. V was pared by 1 base and J by 0 bases, with 6 bases between. Per germline, CDR1 SGHVS and CDR2 FQNEAQ. The CDR3 here is CASSLVAPNTGELFF. The CDR3 DNA reads TGTGCCAGCAGCTTAGTGGCTCCGAACACCGGGGAGCTGTTTTTT.

The V and J genes are TRBV6-2 or TRBV6-3 and TRBJ1-2; TRBD1 aligns across 7 bases. The CDR3 length is 16 residues. V shed 0 bases and J 12 bases; nucleotides not matched to a gene: 16. Germline V lookup: CDR1 MNHEY, CDR2 SVGEGT. The CDR3 spells CASSYSAPGQRDRHTF. CDR3 coding DNA: TGTGCCAGCAGTTACTCAGCTCCGGGACAGAGGGACCGACACACCTTC.

The genes are TRBV5-8 and TRBJ2-7, with D possibly matching TRBD2 (6 bases). V lost 3 bases and J lost 6, with 13 bases in between. CDR1 and CDR2 from the germline V gene are SGHTS and YDEGEE. The CDR3 runs to 13 residues. CDR3 in amino acids: CASSWELAPEQYF. Here the CDR3 DNA reads TGTGCCAGCAGCTGGGAACTAGCCCCCGAGCAGTACTTC.

CDR3 amino acids: CASRLASPGQGRSPLHF. The CDR3 DNA is TGTGCAAGTCGCTTAGCTTCTCCGGGACAGGGGAGATCACCCCTCCACTTT. The genes are TRBV12-2 and TRBJ1-6; no DNA check was done on the table's D call, TRBD1. TRBV12-2 is noted as a pseudogene. This CDR3 region has 17 residues.

The chain uses TRBV6-1 and TRBJ2-1; D uncertain. The CDR3 is made up of 15 amino acids. Trimming removed 1 base at V and 5 bases at J, with 12 bases between. Germline CDR1 reads MNHNS; CDR2 reads SASEGT. Here the CDR3 reads CASSEVLKVDNEQFF. Written as DNA, the CDR3 is TGTGCCAGCAGTGAAGTCCTTAAAGTGGACAATGAGCAGTTCTTC.

The chain employs TRBV7-8 and TRBJ1-1; D remains unclear. The V gene lost 1 base and the J gene lost 10 bases, with 16 bases spanning the gap. This CDR3 region has 14 residues. Germline CDR1 and CDR2: SGHVS and FQNEAQ. The CDR3 bases are TGTGCCAGCAGCTTAGGCTCACTAACCGGGGTAGCTTTCTTT. This translates into CASSLGSLTGVAFF.

This clone has only a few counts. CDR3 DNA sequence: TGTGCCTGGAGTGTGGGACAGGGAGATGGCTACACCTTC. As protein: CAWSVGQGDGYTF. The chain combines TRBV30 with TRBJ1-2; TRBD1 agrees at 9 bases. The V gene end was trimmed by 0 bases and the J gene end by 6 bases; junction bases not matched to a gene: 2. This CDR3 is built from 13 residues. Germline V lookup: CDR1 GTSNPN, CDR2 SVGIG (reference sequence).

CDR3 nucleotides: TGTGCCAGCAGCTTAGAGACAGGGTTAACAGATACGCAGTATTTT. Its translation is CASSLETGLTDTQYF. This chain uses TRBV5-4 with TRBJ2-3; 7 bases agree with TRBD1. Per germline, CDR1 SGHNT and CDR2 YYREEE (reference sequence). V dropped 2 bases and J dropped 3; count of bases not matched to a gene: 6. The CDR3 is 15 residues long.

The gene calls are TRBV27 and TRBJ1-5, with TRBD1 matching 8 bases. The trim removed 5 bases at V and 0 bases at J, leaving 6 bases unmatched. The germline V gene has CDR1 MNHEY and CDR2 SMNVEV (reference sequence). The CDR3 runs to 16 residues. The DNA of the CDR3 is TGTGCCAGCAGTCCGAGGACAGGGTATAGCAATCAGCCCCAGCATTTT. Its protein product is CASSPRTGYSNQPQHF.

CDR3 sequence (DNA): TGTGCCAGCAGTTTAATGGGTGAAAAACTGTTTTTT. Translation: CASSLMGEKLFF. V usage is TRBV12-3 or TRBV12-4 and J usage is TRBJ1-4, with D uncertain. Trimming shortened V by 2 bases and J by 7 bases, and 5 bases separated the two germline ends. This CDR3 is 12 amino acids long.

The rearrangement uses TRBV7-9 and TRBJ1-2; D remains ambiguous. The CDR3 totals 13 residues. Germline V gene sequence: CDR1 SEHNR, CDR2 FQNEAQ (reference sequence). V was clipped by 9 bases and J by 1 base, with 12 bases between them. The CDR3 bases are TGTGCCAGTGAGTCGAATCGTAACTATGGCTACACCTTC. Translating gives CASESNRNYGYTF.

The genes are TRBV29-1 and TRBJ2-1; no reliable D call. The CDR3 length is 14 residues. Germline CDR1 and CDR2: SQVTM and ANQGSEA. V was trimmed by 3 bases and J by 3 bases, leaving 12 bases between them. The CDR3 sequence: CSVEDRNNYNEQFF. DNA of the CDR3: TGCAGCGTTGAGGACCGGAATAACTACAATGAGCAGTTCTTC.

The chain employs TRBV5-1 and TRBJ1-4; 7 positions agree with TRBD1. CDR1 is SGHRS and CDR2 is YFSETQ in the germline V gene. V was pared by 5 bases and J by 8 bases, with 9 bases of the junction left unmatched. The CDR3 spans 14 residues. The CDR3 is CASSTGTVWEKLFF. The CDR3 DNA sequence: TGCGCCAGCAGTACCGGGACAGTGTGGGAAAAACTGTTTTTT. The whole variable domain, filled in from reference TRBV5-1 and TRBJ1-4, reads KAGVTQTPRYLIKTRGQQVTLSCSPISGHRSVSWYQQTPGQGLQFLFEYFSETQRNKGNFPGRFSGRQFSNSRSEMNVSTLELGDSALYLCASSTGTVWEKLFFGSGTQLSVL.

J is TRBJ2-7 and V is TRBV5-1; unclear D gene. CDR3 size: 14 residues. Germline lookup yields CDR1 SGHRS and CDR2 YFSETQ. Trimming removed 2 bases from V and 5 bases from J, with 14 bases in between. In nucleotides, the CDR3 is TGCGCCAGCAGCTTAGGACCGATCAACCACGAGCAGTACTTC. Its protein product is CASSLGPINHEQYF.

The V and J genes are TRBV6-5 and TRBJ2-3, with D unclear. The CDR3 extends over 11 amino acids. V lost 6 bases to trimming and J lost 3 bases, with 4 bases between them. The germline CDR1 and CDR2 sequences are MNHEY and SVGAGI. This CDR3 reads CASSRTDTQYF. DNA for the CDR3: TGTGCCAGCAGCAGGACAGATACGCAGTATTTT.

Concerning this clone itself: This CDR3 is also generated by other DNA sequences in the sample. The gene calls are TRBV28 and TRBJ2-3; D might be TRBD2 (6 bases). Germline V lookup: CDR1 MDHEN, CDR2 SYDVKM. CDR3 length: 15 residues. The V and J ends lost 0 bases and 1 base respectively, with 8 bases between them. The CDR3 DNA is TGTGCCAGCAGTTTATGGACGGGAGGCACAGATACGCAGTATTTT. It yields the protein CASSLWTGGTDTQYF.